This T cell receptor beta chain was identified in a study of tumor-infiltrating lymphocytes in primary liver carcinoma. At the level of the study: The patients included men and women who were aged 30 to 69 years.

Regarding the study as a whole: CD4+ and CD8+ repertoires could not be compared in these unsorted bulk samples. Tumor region pairs overlapped more than did tumor-adjacent and tumor-blood pairs.

Trimming removed 0 bases at V and 12 bases at J, with 19 bases between. In germline, CDR1 is MGHRA, CDR2 YSYEKL. This CDR3 comprises 15 residues. As regards this clonotype: Its antigen is currently unknown. A single base separates this from a much larger clone, so it may be a read error.

Blood RNA originated from unsorted whole blood, with germline DNA additionally extracted. A primer in the constant region served to generate TCR beta cDNA from approximately 500 ng of total RNA. Libraries for TCR beta were built through three nested multiplex PCR rounds, which together made up a slightly modified ARM-PCR procedure. The first two PCR rounds used TRBV1-TRBV30 primers with a Cbeta primer, 10 cycles each. TCRdb reprocessed the multiplex PCR reads via MiXCR and lists one record per CDR3 protein. This sample has about 330,000 distinct CDR3 sequences, with 65% found just once. The chain combines TRBV4-1 with TRBJ2-3; tentative D call: TRBD2 (6 bases). Material: peripheral blood. The sequence came from a man between 40 and 49 years old with primary liver carcinoma and hepatitis B virus infection. The CDR3 sequence is CASSQDPLEEGDQYF. The DNA of the CDR3 is TGCGCCAGCAGCCAAGACCCCTTAGAGGAGGGAGATCAGTATTTT.